The present TCR beta chain was sequenced within a study of blood T cell repertoires in COVID-19. This CDR3 contains 15 residues. Germline V gene sequence: CDR1 LNHDA, CDR2 SQIVND (reference sequence). Losses at the gene ends were 5 bases for V and 3 bases for J; bases not matched to a gene: 7. As originally analysed: Estimation of nucleated cell counts was performed using reference gene primer amplification. The table came from immunoSEQ multiplex PCR; TCRdb's copy has only in-frame clones and leaves some out. V and J calls and clone size are given by that table; D and trimming were obtained from the DNA. The table has roughly 45,000 clones, under 95% seen once.

The chain is built from TRBV19 and TRBJ2-5; TRBD2 aligns across 9 bases. The TCR originated in a man in his 70s with active COVID-19. The source material was peripheral blood. This CDR3 is CASSWNSGGEETQYF. The CDR3 bases are TGTGCCAGTAGTTGGAATAGCGGGGGAGAAGAGACCCAGTACTTC.